This record looks at one TCR beta chain sequence and its context. Its antigen remains unidentified. These data come from a study of T cells after yellow fever vaccination. The CDR3 runs to 16 residues. After removal of 3 bases from V and 6 bases from J, the junction contained 12 bases not matched to a gene. Germline V gene lookup returns CDR1 KGHSH and CDR2 LQKENI. Whole-study findings and limits: FACS-sorted repertoires might harbor abundant contaminating clonotypes from the bulk population.

Each CDR3 protein is one row after TCRdb ran MiXCR on the 5' RACE reads. The data contain some 260,000 distinct CDR3 sequences, around 5.3% of them singletons. The rearrangement uses TRBV18 and TRBJ1-1, with TRBD1 identical over 8 bases. The sequences come from CD4+ T cells sorted from PBMCs, collected on the day of the yellow fever booster vaccination. This clonotype was sampled from a man aged 18 to 30 who received the YFV17D yellow fever vaccine. CDR3 sequence (DNA): TGTGCCAGCTCACCGATGGGCAGGGGGCCGATGGCTGAAGCTTTCTTT. Its translation: CASSPMGRGPMAEAFF. Full variable domain (outside the CDR3, taken from reference TRBV18 and TRBJ1-1): NAGVMQNPRHLVRRRGQEARLRCSPMKGHSHVYWYRQLPEEGLKFMVYLQKENIIDESGMPKERFSAEFPKEGPSILRIQQVVRGDSAAYFCASSPMGRGPMAEAFFGQGTRLTVV.